This TCR beta chain was identified in a study of regulatory T cells in long-lasting Graves disease. Findings of the study overall: Persistent Graves' patients showed less TCR diversity than newly diagnosed ones.

V was pared by 3 bases and J by 5 bases, with 9 bases of the junction left unmatched. Germline CDR1 and CDR2: SEHNR and FQNEAQ (reference sequence). This CDR3 has 16 amino acids. iRepertoire HTBI primers and Arm-PCR of CDR3 regions built TCR beta libraries. TCRdb recomputed calls from the multiplex PCR reads with MiXCR, one row per CDR3 protein. The table records over 500,000 distinct CDR3 sequences, about 15% of them present only once. This clonotype was counted ten times or more. Antigen unknown. The time point denotes: newly diagnosed GD, antithyroid drugs for less than 3 months. Preparation of the TCR library used RNA extracted from PBMCs. These data were likewise used in another study, on T cells in Graves' hyperthyroidism and ophthalmopathy.

The receptor was derived from a man aged 18 to 35 with Graves disease. The sequencing here drew on peripheral blood mononuclear cells (PBMCs), taken at new diagnosis, from a patient treated with antithyroid drugs. V and J are TRBV7-9 and TRBJ2-7; 11 bases are a match to TRBD2. CDR3 region: CASSLGSTGLADEQYF. For the CDR3, the DNA is TGTGCCAGCAGCTTGGGATCGACGGGACTAGCGGACGAGCAGTACTTC.